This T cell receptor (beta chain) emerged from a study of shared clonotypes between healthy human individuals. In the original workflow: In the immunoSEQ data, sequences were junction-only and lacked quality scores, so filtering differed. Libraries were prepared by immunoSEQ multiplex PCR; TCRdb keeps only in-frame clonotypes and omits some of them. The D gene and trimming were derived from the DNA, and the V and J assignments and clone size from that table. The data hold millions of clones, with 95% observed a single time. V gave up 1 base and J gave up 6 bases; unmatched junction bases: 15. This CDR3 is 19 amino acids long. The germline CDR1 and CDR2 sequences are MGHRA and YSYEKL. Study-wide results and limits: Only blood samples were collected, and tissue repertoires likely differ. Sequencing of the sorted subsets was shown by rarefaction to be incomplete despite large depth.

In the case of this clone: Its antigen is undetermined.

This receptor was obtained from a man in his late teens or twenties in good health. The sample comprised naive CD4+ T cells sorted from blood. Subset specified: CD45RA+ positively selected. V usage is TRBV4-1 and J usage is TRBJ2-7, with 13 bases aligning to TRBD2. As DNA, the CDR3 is TGCGCCAGCAGCCAAGGAGGGTTGGGGACTGGACTAGCGGGAGCCGAGCAGTACTTC. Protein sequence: CASSQGGLGTGLAGAEQYF.